This T cell receptor (beta chain) emerged from a study of blood T cell repertoires in COVID-19 (dated by TCRdb to the early 2020s). With regard to the full study: Collaborator samples came from the United States, Italy and Spain and covered acute and convalescent phases of COVID-19. The prospective study material was composed of cDNA or gDNA derived from T cells, B-cell-depleted T cells, or PBMCs. Subjects who had been exposed to COVID-19, were actively infected with it, or had recovered from it provided the deeply sampled blood TCRbeta repertoires that made up the dataset. The sample metadata nearly always contained a de-identified subject ID, COVID-19 status, age in years and sex. The repertoires were made available in a free public database intended to serve as a resource for research on the immune response to SARS-CoV-2. Samples were obtained from the ongoing ImmuneRACE study (first 160 participants) and from 1,254 subjects provided by 6 global collaborators. HLA class I and class II types, where available, came from metadata supplied by the sample provider rather than from assay-based typing.

This clone was detected a few times. Its antigen has not been determined. Base qualities are not recorded, but no much larger clone differs from it by a single base. Findings and caveats that apply to the study as a whole: Clinical and demographic metadata were provided uncurated, with the amount varying by source and participant.

Measured from the cysteine to the phenylalanine, the CDR3 is 15 residues long. Only the CDR3 DNA is retained, 45 bases long and in frame from the first base. Looking up the germline V gene yields CDR1 SGHRS and CDR2 YFSETQ. The junction shows trimming of 3 bases on V and 5 bases on J, and the gene matches do not reach 4 bases of it. TCRbeta CDR3 regions were amplified from genomic DNA by means of the immunoSEQ Assay, a bias-controlled multiplex PCR. In the original analysis: The number of nucleated cells in each sample was estimated by amplification of reference gene primers within the assay. To quantify the absolute abundance of each unique TCRbeta CDR3 rearrangement, sequence reads were collapsed and filtered. Productive Simpson clonality was computed per sample as the square root of Simpson's diversity index over productive rearrangements. As stored in TCRdb, this immuneACCESS dataset retains in-frame rearrangements with V and J assigned. A fraction of the clones does not appear; measured against another copy, unresolved V genes explain less than half of the discrepancy, and the remainder lacks a known reason. V, J and clone size reflect that table, while D and trimming were determined from the DNA. Counted in this sample were 200,000 to 250,000 clones; about 90% of them appeared once. The ten biggest clones cover roughly 6.3% of the sample.

Collaborating institutions collected whole blood in K2EDTA tubes following their own protocols. For TCRbeta analysis, collaborators shipped samples in one of three forms: frozen whole blood, isolated PBMCs, or DNA extracted from either of those sample types. The sample taken for sequencing was peripheral blood. The source of this sequence is a man in his sixties with acute or convalescent COVID-19. The receptor chain draws on TRBV5-1 and TRBJ2-7; 14 central nucleotides agree with TRBD2. The CDR3 loop reads CASSSGLAGGDEQYF. The nucleotide sequence reads TGCGCCAGCAGCTCTGGACTAGCGGGAGGTGACGAGCAGTACTTC.